Listed here is a single TCR beta chain. This sample is part of a study of blood T cell repertoires in COVID-19. Study information: Nucleic acid was either cDNA or gDNA, and it came from T cells, B-cell-depleted T cells, or PBMCs.

V was clipped by 2 bases and J by 0 bases; unmatched bases: 7. Germline V gene sequence: CDR1 SGDLS, CDR2 YYNGEE. The CDR3 extends over 18 amino acids. Sequencing used immunoSEQ multiplex PCR; TCRdb keeps in-frame clones, though not all of them. The data hold roughly 230,000 clones, with about 93% observed a single time. The clonotype comes from a man aged 25-45 years with COVID-19, enrolled during active disease. Sequenced material: peripheral blood. This chain links TRBV9 with TRBJ1-3; 11 nucleotides match TRBD1. CDR3 amino acids: CASSVVPGQGVSGNTIYF. CDR3 coding DNA: TGTGCCAGCAGCGTGGTTCCGGGACAGGGGGTCTCTGGAAACACCATATATTTT.